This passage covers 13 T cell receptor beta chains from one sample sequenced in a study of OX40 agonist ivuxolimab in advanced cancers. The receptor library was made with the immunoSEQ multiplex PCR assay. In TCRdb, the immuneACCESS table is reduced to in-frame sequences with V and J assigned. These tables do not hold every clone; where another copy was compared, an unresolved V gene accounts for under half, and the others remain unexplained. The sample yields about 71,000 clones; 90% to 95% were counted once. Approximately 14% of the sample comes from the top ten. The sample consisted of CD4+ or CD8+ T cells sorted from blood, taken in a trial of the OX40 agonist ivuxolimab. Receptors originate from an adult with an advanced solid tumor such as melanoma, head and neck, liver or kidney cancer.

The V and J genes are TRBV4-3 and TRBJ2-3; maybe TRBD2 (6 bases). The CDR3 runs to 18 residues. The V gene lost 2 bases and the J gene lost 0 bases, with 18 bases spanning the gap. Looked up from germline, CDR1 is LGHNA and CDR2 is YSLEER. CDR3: CASSQPTYSGTSTDTQYF. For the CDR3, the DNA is TGCGCCAGCAGCCAACCTACCTATAGCGGAACTAGCACAGATACGCAGTATTTT.

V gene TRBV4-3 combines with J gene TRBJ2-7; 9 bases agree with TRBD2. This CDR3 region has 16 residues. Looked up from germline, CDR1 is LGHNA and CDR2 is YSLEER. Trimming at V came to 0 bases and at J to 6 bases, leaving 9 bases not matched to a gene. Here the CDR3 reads CASSQELPSGTGEQYF. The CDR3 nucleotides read TGCGCCAGCAGCCAAGAGCTCCCTAGCGGGACGGGCGAGCAGTACTTC.

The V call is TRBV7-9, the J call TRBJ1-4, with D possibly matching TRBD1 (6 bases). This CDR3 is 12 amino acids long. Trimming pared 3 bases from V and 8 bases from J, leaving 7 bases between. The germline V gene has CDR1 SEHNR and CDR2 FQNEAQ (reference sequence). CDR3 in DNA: TGTGCCAGCAGCTTGGGGACAGAAAAACTGTTTTTT. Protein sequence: CASSLGTEKLFF.

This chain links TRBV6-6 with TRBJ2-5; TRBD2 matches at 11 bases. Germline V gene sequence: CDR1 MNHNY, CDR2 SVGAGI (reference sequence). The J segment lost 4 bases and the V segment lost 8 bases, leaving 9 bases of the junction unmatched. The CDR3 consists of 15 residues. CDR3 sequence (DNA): TGTGCCAGCGGCCTACTAGCGGGAGTCGGAGAGACCCAGTACTTC. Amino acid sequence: CASGLLAGVGETQYF.

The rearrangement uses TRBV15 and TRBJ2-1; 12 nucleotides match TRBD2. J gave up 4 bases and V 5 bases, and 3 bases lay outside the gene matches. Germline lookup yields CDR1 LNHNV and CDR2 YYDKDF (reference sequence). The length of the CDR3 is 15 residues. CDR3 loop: CATSDGTSGYNEQFF. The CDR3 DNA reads TGTGCCACCAGCGACGGGACTAGCGGGTACAATGAGCAGTTCTTC.

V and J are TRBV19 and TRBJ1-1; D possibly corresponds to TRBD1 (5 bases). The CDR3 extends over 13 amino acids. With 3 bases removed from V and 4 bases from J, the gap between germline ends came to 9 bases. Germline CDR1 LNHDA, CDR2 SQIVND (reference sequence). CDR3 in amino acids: CASSMLGVTEAFF. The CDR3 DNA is TGTGCCAGTAGTATGTTGGGGGTCACTGAAGCTTTCTTT. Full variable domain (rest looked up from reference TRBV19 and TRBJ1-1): DGGITQSPKYLFRKEGQNVTLSCEQNLNHDAMYWYRQDPGQGLRLIYYSQIVNDFQKGDIAEGYSVSREKKESFPLTVTSAQKNPTAFYLCASSMLGVTEAFFGQGTRLTVV.

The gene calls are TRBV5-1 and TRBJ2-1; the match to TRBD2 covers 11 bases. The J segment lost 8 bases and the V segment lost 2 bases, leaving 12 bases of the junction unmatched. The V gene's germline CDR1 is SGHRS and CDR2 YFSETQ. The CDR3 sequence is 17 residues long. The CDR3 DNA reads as TGCGCCAGCAGCTTACTAGCGGGAGATGGCGGGGGAGATGAGCAGTTCTTC. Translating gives CASSLLAGDGGGDEQFF.

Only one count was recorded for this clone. The CDR3 nucleotides are TGTGCCAGCAGCTTATTAATGGGAGCCTACGAGCAGTACTTC. Its translation is CASSLLMGAYEQYF. This chain links TRBV11-2 with TRBJ2-7, with D perhaps matching TRBD2 (5 bases). The CDR3 length is 14 residues. Between the trimmed V and J ends, which lost 2 bases and 2 bases, there was a span of 10 bases. Germline CDR1 reads SGHAT; CDR2 reads FQNNGV.

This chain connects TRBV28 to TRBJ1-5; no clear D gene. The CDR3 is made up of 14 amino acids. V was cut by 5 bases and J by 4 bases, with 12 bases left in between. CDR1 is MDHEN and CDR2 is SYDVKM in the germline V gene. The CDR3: CASSIGLGNQPQHF. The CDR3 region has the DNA TGTGCCAGCAGTATAGGTTTAGGGAATCAGCCCCAGCATTTT.

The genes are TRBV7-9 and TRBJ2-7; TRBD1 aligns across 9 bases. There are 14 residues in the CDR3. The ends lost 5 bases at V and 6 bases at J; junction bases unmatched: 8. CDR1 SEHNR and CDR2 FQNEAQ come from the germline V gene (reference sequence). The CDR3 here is CASSTGQGSAEQYF. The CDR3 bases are TGTGCCAGCAGCACCGGACAGGGGAGCGCCGAGCAGTACTTC.

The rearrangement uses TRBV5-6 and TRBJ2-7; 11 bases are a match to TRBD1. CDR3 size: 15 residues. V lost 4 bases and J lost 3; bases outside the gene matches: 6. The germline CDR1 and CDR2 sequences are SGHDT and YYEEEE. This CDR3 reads CASSGRDRGFYEQYF. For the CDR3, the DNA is TGTGCCAGCAGCGGCCGGGACAGGGGGTTCTACGAGCAGTACTTC.

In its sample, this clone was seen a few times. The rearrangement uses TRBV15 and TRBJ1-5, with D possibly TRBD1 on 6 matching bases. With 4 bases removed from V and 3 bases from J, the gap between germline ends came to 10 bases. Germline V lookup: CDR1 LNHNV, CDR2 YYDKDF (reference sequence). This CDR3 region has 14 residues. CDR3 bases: TGTGCCACCAGCACCCGGACAGACAATCAGCCCCAGCATTTT. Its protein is CATSTRTDNQPQHF.

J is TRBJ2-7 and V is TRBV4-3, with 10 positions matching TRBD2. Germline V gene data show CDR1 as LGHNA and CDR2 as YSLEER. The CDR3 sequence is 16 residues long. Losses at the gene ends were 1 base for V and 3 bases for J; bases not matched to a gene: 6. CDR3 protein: CASSQGASGSFYEQYF. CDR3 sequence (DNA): TGCGCCAGCAGCCAAGGGGCTAGCGGGAGCTTCTACGAGCAGTACTTC.